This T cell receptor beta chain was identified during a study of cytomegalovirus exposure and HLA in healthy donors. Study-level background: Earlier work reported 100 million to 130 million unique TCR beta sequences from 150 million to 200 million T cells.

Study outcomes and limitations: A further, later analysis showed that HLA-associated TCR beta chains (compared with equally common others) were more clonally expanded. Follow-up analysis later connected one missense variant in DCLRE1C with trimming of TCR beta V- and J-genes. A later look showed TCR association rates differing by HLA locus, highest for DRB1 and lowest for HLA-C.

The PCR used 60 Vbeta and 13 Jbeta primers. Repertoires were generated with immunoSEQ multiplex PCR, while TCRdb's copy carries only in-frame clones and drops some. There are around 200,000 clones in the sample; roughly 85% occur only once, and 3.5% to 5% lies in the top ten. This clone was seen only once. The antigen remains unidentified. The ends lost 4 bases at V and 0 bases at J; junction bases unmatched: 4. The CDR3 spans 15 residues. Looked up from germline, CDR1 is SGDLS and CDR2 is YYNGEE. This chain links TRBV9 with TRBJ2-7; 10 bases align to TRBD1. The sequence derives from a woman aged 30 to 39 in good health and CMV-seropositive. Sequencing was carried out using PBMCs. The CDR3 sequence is CASSKTGGSSYEQYF. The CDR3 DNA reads TGTGCCAGCAGCAAGACAGGGGGCAGCTCCTACGAGCAGTACTTC.